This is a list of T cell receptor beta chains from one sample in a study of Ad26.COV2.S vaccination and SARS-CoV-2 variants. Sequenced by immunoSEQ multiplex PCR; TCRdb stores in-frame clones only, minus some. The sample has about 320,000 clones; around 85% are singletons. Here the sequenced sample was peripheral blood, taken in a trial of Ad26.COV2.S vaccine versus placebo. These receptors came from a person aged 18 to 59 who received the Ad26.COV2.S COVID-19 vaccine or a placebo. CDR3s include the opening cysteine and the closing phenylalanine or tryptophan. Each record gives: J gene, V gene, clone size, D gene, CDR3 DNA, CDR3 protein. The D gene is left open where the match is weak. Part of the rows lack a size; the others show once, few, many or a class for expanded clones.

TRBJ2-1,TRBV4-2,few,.,TGTGCCAGCAGCCAAGAGTGGGGTCGGGGGCGAGACTCCTACAATGAGCAGTTCTTC,CASSQEWGRGRDSYNEQFF
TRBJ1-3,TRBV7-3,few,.,TGTGCCAGCAGCTTAAACCCCGGGGGCTCTGGAAACACCATATATTTT,CASSLNPGGSGNTIYF
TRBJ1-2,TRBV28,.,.,TGTGCCACCCGAGGGGGAGGACAAACGGGCCATGGCTACACCTTC,CATRGGGQTGHGYTF
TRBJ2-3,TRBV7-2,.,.,TGTGCCAGCAGCTTATTCCCTTCGGGGGGCACAGATACGCAGTATTTT,CASSLFPSGGTDTQYF
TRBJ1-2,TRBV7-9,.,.,TGTGCCAGCAGCTTCCTGCTTGCAGGGTACGAAGATGGCTACACCTTC,CASSFLLAGYEDGYTF
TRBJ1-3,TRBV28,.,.,TGTGCCAGCAGTTTAGGACGGTCGGGAAACACCATATATTTT,CASSLGRSGNTIYF
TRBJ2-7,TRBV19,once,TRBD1,TGTGCCAGTAGTATGGCCCGGACAGGAATCCCCGAGCAGTACTTC,CASSMARTGIPEQYF
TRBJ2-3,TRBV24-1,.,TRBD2,TGTGCCACCAGTGATTCGGGGGGGCCAGCGGATACGCAGTATTTT,CATSDSGGPADTQYF
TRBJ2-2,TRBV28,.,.,TGTGCCAGCAGTTTTATTTGGAGCGGGGAGCTGTTTTTT,CASSFIWSGELFF
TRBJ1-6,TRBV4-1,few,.,TGCGCCAGCAGCCAAGAGTGGGACCTGGGCTCCTATAATTCACCCCTCCACTTT,CASSQEWDLGSYNSPLHF
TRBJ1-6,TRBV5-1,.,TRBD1,TGCGCCAGCAGCAGACAGGGGTTGGATTCACCCCTCCACTTT,CASSRQGLDSPLHF
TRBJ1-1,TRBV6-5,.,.,TGTGCCAGCAGTTACCGAAGCCTCCTGAACACTGAAGCTTTCTTT,CASSYRSLLNTEAFF
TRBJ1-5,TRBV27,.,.,TGTGCCAGCAGTCTCGGCCCAAATCAGCCCCAGCATTTT,CASSLGPNQPQHF
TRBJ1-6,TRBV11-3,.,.,TGTGCCAGCAGTCTATCGCCGGGACTGAATTCACCCCTCCACTTT,CASSLSPGLNSPLHF
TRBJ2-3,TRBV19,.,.,TGTGCCAGTATAGGGGCCTCCACAGATACGCAGTATTTT,CASIGASTDTQYF
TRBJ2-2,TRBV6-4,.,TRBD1,TGTGCCAGCAGTTTGGGGACAGGGGCCGCCGGGGAGCTGTTTTTT,CASSLGTGAAGELFF
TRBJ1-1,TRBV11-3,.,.,TGTGCCAGCAGCTTAGATTTGCCCGTCTCGGGACCGTACACTGAAGCTTTCTTT,CASSLDLPVSGPYTEAFF
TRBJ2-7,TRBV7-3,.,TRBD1,TGTGCCAGCAGCTCTACAGGGGACTCCTACGAGCAGTACTTC,CASSSTGDSYEQYF
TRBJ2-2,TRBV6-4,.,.,TGTGCCAGCAGTGACTCGCTTCGAGGATTCACCGGGGAGCTGTTTTTT,CASSDSLRGFTGELFF
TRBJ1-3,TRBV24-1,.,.,TGTGCCACCAGTGTCATGAGAATGGGGTCCTGTTCCCGAAACACCATATATTTT,CATSVMRMGSCSRNTIYF
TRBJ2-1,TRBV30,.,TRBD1,TGTGCCTGGGTCGCCGGGACAGCCTACAATGAGCAGTTCTTC,CAWVAGTAYNEQFF
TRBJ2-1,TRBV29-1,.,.,TGCAGCGTTGGCCCCACTAGCAGCTACAATGAGCAGTTCTTC,CSVGPTSSYNEQFF
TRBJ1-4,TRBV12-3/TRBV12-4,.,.,TGTGCCAGCAGTTTCAGTTATGGCGAAAAACTGTTTTTT,CASSFSYGEKLFF
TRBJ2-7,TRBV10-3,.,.,TGTGCCATCACTGAGGGGGGGTGGACCTACGAGCAGTACTTC,CAITEGGWTYEQYF
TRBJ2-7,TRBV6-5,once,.,TGTGCCAGCATGCCTGGTAGGGTTAGCTCCTACGAGCAGTACTTC,CASMPGRVSSYEQYF
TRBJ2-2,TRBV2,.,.,TGTGCCAGCAGGGGGGTTCGGAGAACTTACACCGGGGAGCTGTTTTTT,CASRGVRRTYTGELFF
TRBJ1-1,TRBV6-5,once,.,TGTGCCAGCAGACGAGGGTTCACTGAAGCTTTCTTT,CASRRGFTEAFF
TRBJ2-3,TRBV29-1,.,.,TGCAGCGTGATGCTTGACAGCCTACGCACAGATACGCAGTATTTT,CSVMLDSLRTDTQYF
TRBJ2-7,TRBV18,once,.,TGTGCCAGCTCACCACCCATTTCGACTATCCAAGGCGACGAGCAGTACTTC,CASSPPISTIQGDEQYF
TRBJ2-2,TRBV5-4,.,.,TGTGCCAGCAGCTCTGGGGGCGAGAGGTCTGGGGAGCTGTTTTTT,CASSSGGERSGELFF
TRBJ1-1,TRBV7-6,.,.,TGTGCCAGCAGCCTATCGGAGAACACTGAAGCTTTCTTT,CASSLSENTEAFF
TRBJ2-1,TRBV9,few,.,TGTGCCAGCAGCGTACAGGGGTCCTACAATGAGCAGTTCTTC,CASSVQGSYNEQFF
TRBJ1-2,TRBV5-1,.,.,TGCGCCAGCAGCTTGGAGGGACTCCGCTATGGCTACACCTTC,CASSLEGLRYGYTF
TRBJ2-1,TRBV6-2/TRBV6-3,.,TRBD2,TGTGCCAGCAGTTACTCCGGACTAGCGGGGGGCTTAGCTTACAATGAGCAGTTCTTC,CASSYSGLAGGLAYNEQFF
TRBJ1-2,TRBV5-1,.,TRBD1,TGCGCCAGCAGTTCGGACAGGGCAGGTGGCTACACCTTC,CASSSDRAGGYTF
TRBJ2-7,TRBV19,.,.,TGTGCCAGTAGTATCGCAGGACAGACATACGAGCAGTACTTC,CASSIAGQTYEQYF
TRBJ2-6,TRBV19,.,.,TGTGCCAGTACCGGGGTGGAATCTGGGGCCAACGTCCTGACTTTC,CASTGVESGANVLTF
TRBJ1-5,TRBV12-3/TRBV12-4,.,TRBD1,TGTGCCAGCAGCCTGGACAGGAATCAGCCCCAGCATTTT,CASSLDRNQPQHF